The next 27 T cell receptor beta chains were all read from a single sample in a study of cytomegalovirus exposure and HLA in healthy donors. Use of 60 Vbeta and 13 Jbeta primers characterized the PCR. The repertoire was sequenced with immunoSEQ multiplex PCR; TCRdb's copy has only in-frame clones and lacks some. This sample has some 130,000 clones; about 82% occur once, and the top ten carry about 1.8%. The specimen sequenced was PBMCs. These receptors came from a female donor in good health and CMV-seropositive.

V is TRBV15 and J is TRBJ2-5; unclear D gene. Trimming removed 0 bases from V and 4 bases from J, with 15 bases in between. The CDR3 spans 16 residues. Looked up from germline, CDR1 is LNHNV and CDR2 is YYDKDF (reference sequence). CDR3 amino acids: CATSRDVILLRETQYF. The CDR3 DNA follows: TGTGCCACCAGCAGAGATGTAATACTATTACGAGAGACCCAGTACTTC.

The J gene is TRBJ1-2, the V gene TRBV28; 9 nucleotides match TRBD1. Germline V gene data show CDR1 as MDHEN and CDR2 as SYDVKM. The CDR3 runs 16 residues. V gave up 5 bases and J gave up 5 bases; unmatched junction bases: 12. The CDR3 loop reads CASSPPRGTGKYGYTF. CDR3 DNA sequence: TGTGCCAGCAGTCCCCCCCGCGGGACAGGGAAATATGGCTACACCTTC.

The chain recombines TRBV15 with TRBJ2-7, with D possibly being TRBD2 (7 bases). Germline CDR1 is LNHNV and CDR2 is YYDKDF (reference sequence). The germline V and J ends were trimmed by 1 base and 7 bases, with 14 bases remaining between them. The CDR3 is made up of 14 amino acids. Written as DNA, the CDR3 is TGTGCCACCAGCAGAGCGGGGGAGGGGACAGAGCAGTACTTC. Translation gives CATSRAGEGTEQYF.

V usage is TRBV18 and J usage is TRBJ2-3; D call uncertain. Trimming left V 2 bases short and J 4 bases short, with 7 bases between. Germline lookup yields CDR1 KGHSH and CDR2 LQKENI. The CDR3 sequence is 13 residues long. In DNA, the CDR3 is TGTGCCAGCTCACCATCAGAAGCAGATACGCAGTATTTT. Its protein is CASSPSEADTQYF.

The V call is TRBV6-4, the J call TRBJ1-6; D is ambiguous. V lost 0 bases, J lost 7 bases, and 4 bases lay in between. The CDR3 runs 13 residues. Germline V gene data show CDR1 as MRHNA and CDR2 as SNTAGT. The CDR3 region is CASSDSENSPLHF. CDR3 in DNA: TGTGCCAGCAGTGACTCCGAGAATTCACCCCTCCACTTT.

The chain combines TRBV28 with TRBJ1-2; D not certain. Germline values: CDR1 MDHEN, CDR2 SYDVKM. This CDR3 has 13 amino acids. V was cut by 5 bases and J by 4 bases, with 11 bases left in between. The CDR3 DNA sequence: TGTGCCAGCAGTATAGGGAGTGTCTATGGCTACACCTTC. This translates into CASSIGSVYGYTF.

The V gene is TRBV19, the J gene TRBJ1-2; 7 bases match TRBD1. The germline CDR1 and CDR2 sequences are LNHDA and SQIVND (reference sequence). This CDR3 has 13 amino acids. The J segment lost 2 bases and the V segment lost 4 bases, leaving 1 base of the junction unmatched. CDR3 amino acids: CASSRQGNYGYTF. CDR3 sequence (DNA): TGTGCCAGTAGTAGACAGGGAAACTATGGCTACACCTTC.

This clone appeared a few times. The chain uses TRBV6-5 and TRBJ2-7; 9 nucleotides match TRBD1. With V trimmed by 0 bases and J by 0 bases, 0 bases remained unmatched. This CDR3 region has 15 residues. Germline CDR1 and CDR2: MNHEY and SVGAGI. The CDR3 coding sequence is TGTGCCAGCAGTTACTCGACAGGGGGCTCCTACGAGCAGTACTTC. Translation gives CASSYSTGGSYEQYF.

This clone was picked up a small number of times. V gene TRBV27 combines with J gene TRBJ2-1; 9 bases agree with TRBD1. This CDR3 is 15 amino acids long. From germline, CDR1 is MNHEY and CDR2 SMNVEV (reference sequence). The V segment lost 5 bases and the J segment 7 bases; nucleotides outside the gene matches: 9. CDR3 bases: TGTGCCAGCAGTGCATACAGGGGGCGCAGAAATGAGCAGTTCTTC. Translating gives CASSAYRGRRNEQFF.

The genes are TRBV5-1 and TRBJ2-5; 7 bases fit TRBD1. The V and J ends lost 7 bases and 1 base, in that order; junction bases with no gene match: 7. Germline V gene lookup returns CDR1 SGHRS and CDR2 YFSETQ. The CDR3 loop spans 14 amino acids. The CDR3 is CASHKGQFQETQYF. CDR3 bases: TGCGCCAGCCATAAGGGACAGTTCCAAGAGACCCAGTACTTC.

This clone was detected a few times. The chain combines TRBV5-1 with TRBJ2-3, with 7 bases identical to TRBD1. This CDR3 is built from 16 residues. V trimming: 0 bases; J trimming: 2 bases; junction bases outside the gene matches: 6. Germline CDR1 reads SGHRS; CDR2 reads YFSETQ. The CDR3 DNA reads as TGCGCCAGCAGCTTGGAAGGGGGCCCCTACACAGATACGCAGTATTTT. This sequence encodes CASSLEGGPYTDTQYF.

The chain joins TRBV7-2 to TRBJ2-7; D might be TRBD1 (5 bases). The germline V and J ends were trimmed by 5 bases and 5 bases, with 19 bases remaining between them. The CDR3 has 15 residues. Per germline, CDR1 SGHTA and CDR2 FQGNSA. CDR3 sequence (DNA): TGTGCCAGCAGCCCCCCCCCAACCCAGGGCCACGAGCAGTACTTC. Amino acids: CASSPPPTQGHEQYF.

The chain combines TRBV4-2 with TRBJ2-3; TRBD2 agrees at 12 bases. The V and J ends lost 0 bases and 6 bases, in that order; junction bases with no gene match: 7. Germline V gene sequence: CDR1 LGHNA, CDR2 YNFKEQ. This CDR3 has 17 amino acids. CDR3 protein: CASSQDGLAGGRDTQYF. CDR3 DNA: TGTGCCAGCAGCCAAGATGGGCTAGCGGGAGGGAGGGATACGCAGTATTTT.

This CDR3 reads CASSLRTGGGQETQYF. The DNA for the CDR3 is TGTGCCAGCAGCTTGCGTACGGGAGGAGGGCAAGAGACCCAGTACTTC. This chain joins TRBV5-5 and TRBJ2-5, with TRBD2 identical over 7 bases. V lost 1 base and J lost 2; bases outside the gene matches: 8. The CDR3 sequence is 16 residues long. The germline gives CDR1 SGHKS, CDR2 YYEKEE (reference sequence). The whole variable domain, remainder taken from reference TRBV5-5 and TRBJ2-5, is DAGVTQSPTHLIKTRGQQVTLRCSPISGHKSVSWYQQVLGQGPQFIFQYYEKEERGRGNFPDRFSARQFPNYSSELNVNALLLGDSALYLCASSLRTGGGQETQYFGPGTRLLVL.

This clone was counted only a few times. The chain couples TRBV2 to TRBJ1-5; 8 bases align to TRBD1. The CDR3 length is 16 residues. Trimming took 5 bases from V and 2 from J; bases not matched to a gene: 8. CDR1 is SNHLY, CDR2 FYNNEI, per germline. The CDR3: CASSFYGQGGNQPQHF. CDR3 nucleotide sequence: TGTGCCAGCAGTTTCTATGGACAGGGCGGCAATCAGCCCCAGCATTTT.

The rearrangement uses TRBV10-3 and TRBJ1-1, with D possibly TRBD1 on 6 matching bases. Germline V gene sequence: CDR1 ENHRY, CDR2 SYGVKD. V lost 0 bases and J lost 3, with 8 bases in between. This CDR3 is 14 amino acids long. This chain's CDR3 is CAISESGTHTEAFF. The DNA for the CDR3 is TGTGCCATCAGTGAGTCCGGGACACACACTGAAGCTTTCTTT.

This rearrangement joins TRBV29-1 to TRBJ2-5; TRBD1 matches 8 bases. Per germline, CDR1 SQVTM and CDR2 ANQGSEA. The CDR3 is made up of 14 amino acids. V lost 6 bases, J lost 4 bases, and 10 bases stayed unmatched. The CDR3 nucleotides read TGCAGCGTCGCTGGACAGGGTCGGAGAGAGACCCAGTACTTC. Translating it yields CSVAGQGRRETQYF.

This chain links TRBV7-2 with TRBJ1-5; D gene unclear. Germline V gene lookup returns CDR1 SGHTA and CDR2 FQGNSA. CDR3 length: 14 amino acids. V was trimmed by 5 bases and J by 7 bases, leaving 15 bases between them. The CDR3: CASSLEPGWQPQHF. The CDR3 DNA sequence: TGTGCCAGCAGCCTAGAACCTGGCTGGCAGCCCCAGCATTTT.

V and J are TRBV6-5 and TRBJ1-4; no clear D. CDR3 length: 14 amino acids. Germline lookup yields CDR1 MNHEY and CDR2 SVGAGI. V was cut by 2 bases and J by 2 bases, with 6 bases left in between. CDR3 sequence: CASSYRRTNEKLFF. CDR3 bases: TGTGCCAGCAGTTACCGGCGGACTAATGAAAAACTGTTTTTT.

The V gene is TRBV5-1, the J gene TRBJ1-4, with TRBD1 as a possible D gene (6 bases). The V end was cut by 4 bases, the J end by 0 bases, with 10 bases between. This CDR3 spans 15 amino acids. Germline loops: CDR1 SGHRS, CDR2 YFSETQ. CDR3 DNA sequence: TGCGCCAGCAGCCGGACAGACGCAACTAATGAAAAACTGTTTTTT. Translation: CASSRTDATNEKLFF.

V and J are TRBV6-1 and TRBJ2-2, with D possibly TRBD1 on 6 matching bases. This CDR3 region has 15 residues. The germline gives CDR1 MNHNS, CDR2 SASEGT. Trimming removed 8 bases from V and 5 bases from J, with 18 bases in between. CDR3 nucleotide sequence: TGTGCCAGCCAGGTACAGGGTCTGCGGACCGGGGAGCTGTTTTTT. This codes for CASQVQGLRTGELFF.

CDR3 sequence (DNA): TGTGCCAGTAGTATTCAGGGGCTTGAAGCTTTCTTT. Residues: CASSIQGLEAFF. V is TRBV19 and J is TRBJ1-1; maybe TRBD1 (6 bases). V was trimmed by 3 bases and J by 7 bases, leaving 9 bases between them. This CDR3 has 12 amino acids. In germline, CDR1 is LNHDA, CDR2 SQIVND (reference sequence).

CDR3 region: CASGSDSHSYEQYF. The CDR3 DNA is TGTGCCAGCGGGAGCGATTCGCACTCCTACGAGCAGTACTTC. V gene TRBV2 combines with J gene TRBJ2-7, with D possibly being TRBD2 (5 bases). V was shortened by 8 bases and J by 0 bases, with 14 bases between the two germline ends. Germline V gives CDR1 SNHLY, CDR2 FYNNEI. The CDR3 covers 14 residues.

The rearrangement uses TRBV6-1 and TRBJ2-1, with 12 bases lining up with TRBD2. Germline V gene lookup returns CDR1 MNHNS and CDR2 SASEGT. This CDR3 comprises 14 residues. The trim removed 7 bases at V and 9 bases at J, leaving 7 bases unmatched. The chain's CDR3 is CASIFVGLAGEQFF. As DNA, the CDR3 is TGTGCCAGCATTTTTGTGGGACTAGCGGGTGAGCAGTTCTTC.

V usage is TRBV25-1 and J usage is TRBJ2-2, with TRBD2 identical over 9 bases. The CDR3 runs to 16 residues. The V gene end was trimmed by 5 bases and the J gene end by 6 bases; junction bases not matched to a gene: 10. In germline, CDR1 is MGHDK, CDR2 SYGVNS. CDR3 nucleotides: TGTGCCAGCAGTAAAACTACCGGGACTAGCCCCGGGGAGCTGTTTTTT. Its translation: CASSKTTGTSPGELFF.

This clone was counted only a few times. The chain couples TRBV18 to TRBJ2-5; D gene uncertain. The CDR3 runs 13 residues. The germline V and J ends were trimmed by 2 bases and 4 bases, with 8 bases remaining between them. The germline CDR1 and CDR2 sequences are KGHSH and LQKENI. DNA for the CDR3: TGTGCCAGCTCACCAAGAGGCGGAGAGACCCAGTACTTC. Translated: CASSPRGGETQYF.

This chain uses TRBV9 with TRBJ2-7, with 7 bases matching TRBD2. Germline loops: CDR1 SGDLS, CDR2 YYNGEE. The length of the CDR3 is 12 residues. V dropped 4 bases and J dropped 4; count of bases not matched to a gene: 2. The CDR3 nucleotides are TGTGCCAGCAGCCCGCGGGAGTACGAGCAGTACTTC. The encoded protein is CASSPREYEQYF.